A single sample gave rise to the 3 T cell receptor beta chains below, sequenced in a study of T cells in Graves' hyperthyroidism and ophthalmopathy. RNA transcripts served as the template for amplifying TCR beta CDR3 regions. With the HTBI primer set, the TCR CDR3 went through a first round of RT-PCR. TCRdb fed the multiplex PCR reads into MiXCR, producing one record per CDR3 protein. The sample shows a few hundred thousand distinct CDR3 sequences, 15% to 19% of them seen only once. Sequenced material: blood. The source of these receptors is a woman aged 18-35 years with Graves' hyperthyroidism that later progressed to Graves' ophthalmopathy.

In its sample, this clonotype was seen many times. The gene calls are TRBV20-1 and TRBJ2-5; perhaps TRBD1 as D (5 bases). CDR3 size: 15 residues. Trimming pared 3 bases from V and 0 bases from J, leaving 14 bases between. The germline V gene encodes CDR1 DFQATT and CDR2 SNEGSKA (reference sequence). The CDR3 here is CSARRQRPYQETQYF. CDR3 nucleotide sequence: TGCAGTGCTAGGCGACAGAGACCGTACCAAGAGACCCAGTACTTC.

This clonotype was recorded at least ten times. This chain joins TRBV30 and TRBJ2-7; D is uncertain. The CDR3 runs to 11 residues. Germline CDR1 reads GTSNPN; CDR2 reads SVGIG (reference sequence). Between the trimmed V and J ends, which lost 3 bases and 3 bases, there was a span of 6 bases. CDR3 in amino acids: CAWSQIYEQYF. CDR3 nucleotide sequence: TGTGCCTGGAGCCAAATCTACGAGCAGTACTTC.

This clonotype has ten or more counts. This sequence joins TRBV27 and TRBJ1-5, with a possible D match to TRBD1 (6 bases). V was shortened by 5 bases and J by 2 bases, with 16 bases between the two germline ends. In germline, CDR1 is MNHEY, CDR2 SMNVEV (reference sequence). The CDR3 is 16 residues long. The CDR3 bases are TGTGCCAGCAGTCGGATAGGGACAACTGGCAATCAGCCCCAGCATTTT. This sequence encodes CASSRIGTTGNQPQHF.